This T cell receptor (beta chain) originates from a study of OX40 agonist ivuxolimab in advanced cancers. Study information: Subjects had a mean age of 60 years, with a range of about 23 to 90; more than 70% were male.

The V and J ends lost 7 bases and 5 bases, in that order; junction bases with no gene match: 7. The CDR3 spans 15 residues. Germline V gene data show CDR1 as SNHLY and CDR2 as FYNNEI. Broader study findings: The study found that CD8+ T cells averaged more expanded clones than CD4+. At doses 0.1 to 3.0 mg/kg, CD4+ and CD8+ clones expanded.

The protocol was immunoSEQ multiplex PCR, while the TCRdb copy is restricted to in-frame clones and leaves out a portion. The repertoire holds over 40,000 clones, with about 90% as singletons. With regard to this clone: Its antigen is not known.

The TCR originated in an adult with an advanced solid tumor such as melanoma, head and neck, liver or kidney cancer. This specimen consisted of CD4+ or CD8+ T cells sorted from blood, obtained in a trial of the OX40 agonist ivuxolimab. The V and J genes are TRBV2 and TRBJ1-6; the match to TRBD1 covers 8 bases. CDR3 sequence (DNA): TGTGCCAGCACCGGACAGGGCTGGGATAATTCACCCCTCCACTTT. It is translated as CASTGQGWDNSPLHF.